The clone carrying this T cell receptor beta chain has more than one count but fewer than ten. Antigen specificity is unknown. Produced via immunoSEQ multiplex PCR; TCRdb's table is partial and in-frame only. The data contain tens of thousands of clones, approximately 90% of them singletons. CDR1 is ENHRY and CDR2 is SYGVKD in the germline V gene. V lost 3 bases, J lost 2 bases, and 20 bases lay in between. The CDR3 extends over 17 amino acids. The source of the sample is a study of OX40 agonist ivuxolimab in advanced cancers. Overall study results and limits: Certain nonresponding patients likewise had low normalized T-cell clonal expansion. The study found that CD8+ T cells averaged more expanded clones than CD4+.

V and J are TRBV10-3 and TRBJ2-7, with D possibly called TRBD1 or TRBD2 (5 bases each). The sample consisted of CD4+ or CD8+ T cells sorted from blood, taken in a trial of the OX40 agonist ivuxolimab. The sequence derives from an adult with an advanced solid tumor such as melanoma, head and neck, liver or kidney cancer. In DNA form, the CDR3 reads TGTGCCATCAGTGACCCCTTTGCGACAGTGGGACCCTACGAGCAGTACTTC. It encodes CAISDPFATVGPYEQYF.